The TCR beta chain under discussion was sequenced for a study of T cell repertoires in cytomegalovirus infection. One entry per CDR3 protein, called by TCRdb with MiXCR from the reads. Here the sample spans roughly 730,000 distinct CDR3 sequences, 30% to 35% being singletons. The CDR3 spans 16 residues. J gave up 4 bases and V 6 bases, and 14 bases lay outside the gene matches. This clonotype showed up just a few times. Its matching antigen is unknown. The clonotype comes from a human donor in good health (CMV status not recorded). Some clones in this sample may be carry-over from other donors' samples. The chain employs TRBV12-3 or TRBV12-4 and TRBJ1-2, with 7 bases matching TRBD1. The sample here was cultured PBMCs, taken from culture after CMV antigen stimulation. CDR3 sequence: CASSPQGQGVVYGYTF. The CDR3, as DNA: TGTGCCAGCAGCCCACAGGGTCAGGGGGTGGTCTATGGCTACACCTTC.